This T cell receptor beta chain derives from a study of CD8+CD57+ T cells in acquired aplastic anemia. CDR3 and TCR beta VDJ profiling relied on a genomic DNA template. One entry per CDR3 protein, called by TCRdb with MiXCR from the reads. The sample lists approximately 170,000 distinct CDR3 sequences; around 47% were seen once. In patients chosen for sequencing, flow cytometry had shown CD8+CD57+ cell expansion. The trim removed 5 bases at V and 6 bases at J, leaving 4 bases unmatched. CDR1 is SGHTA, CDR2 FQGTGA, per germline. The CDR3 sequence is 13 residues long. The chain carries TRBV7-3 and TRBJ1-1; 9 nucleotides line up with TRBD1. This TCR came from a human donor with aplastic anemia. Sequenced sample: sorted CD4+, CD8+, or CD8+CD57+ T cells (not recorded which) from PBMCs. In DNA form, the CDR3 reads TGTGCCAGCAGCCGACAGGGGGAGGCTGAAGCTTTCTTT. Protein product: CASSRQGEAEAFF.